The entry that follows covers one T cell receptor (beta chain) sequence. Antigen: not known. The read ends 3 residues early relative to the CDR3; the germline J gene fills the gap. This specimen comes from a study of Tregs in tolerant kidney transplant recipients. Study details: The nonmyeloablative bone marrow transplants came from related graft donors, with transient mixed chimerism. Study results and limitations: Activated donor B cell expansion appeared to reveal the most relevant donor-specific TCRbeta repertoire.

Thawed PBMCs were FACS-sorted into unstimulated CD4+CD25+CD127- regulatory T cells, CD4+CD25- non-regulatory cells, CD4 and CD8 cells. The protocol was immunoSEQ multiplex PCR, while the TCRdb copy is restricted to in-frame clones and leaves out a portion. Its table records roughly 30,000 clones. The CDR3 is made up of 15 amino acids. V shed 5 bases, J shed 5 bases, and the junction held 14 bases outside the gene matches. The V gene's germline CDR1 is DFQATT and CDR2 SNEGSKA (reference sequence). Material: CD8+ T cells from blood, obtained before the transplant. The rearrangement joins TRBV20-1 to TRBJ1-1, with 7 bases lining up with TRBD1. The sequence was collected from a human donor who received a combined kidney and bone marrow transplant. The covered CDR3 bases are TGCAGTGCTTCAGAACCGCCCCAGGGGGTAACTGAA. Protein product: CSASEPPQGVTE. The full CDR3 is CSASEPPQGVTEAFF.